The rows below give T cell receptor beta chains drawn from one sample of a study of blood T cells in healthy people across ages. TCRdb called the 5' RACE reads again in MiXCR, with one record for every CDR3 protein. The sample shows 1 million or so distinct CDR3 sequences, less than 50% of them seen only once. Sample: blood. These receptors originate from an older woman in good health. CDR3s include the opening cysteine and the closing phenylalanine or tryptophan. The D gene is left open where the match is weak. Expanded clones get a size class; other rows say once, few or many, or leave the size out.

v_call: TRBV27
clone_size: -
j_call: TRBJ1-5
d_call: -
cdr3_nt: TGTGCCAGCAGTTCCCAGGCGGGATTGGGCAATCAGCCCCAGCATTTT
cdr3_aa: CASSSQAGLGNQPQHF

v_call: TRBV21-1
clone_size: few
j_call: TRBJ1-6
d_call: -
cdr3_nt: TGTGCCAGCAGCAAGATCAGAACAGGGGGCATAGATAATTCACCCCTCCACTTT
cdr3_aa: CASSKIRTGGIDNSPLHF

v_call: TRBV27
clone_size: -
j_call: TRBJ2-2
d_call: TRBD1
cdr3_nt: TGTGCCACCCAGGGGGTCACCGGGGAGCTGTTTTTT
cdr3_aa: CATQGVTGELFF

v_call: TRBV29-1
clone_size: -
j_call: TRBJ2-5
d_call: TRBD1
cdr3_nt: TGCAGCGCCCACGGGACAGAGACATACAATGAACAGTACTTC
cdr3_aa: CSAHGTETYNEQYF

v_call: TRBV2
clone_size: -
j_call: TRBJ2-7
d_call: TRBD1
cdr3_nt: TGTGCCAGCAGTGAAAGCTCACTGGGACAGGGGTACGAGCAGTACTTC
cdr3_aa: CASSESSLGQGYEQYF

v_call: TRBV10-3
clone_size: few
j_call: TRBJ2-3
d_call: -
cdr3_nt: TGTGCCATCAAAAACGTCGGGGATACGCAGTATTTT
cdr3_aa: CAIKNVGDTQYF

v_call: TRBV12-3/TRBV12-4
clone_size: few
j_call: TRBJ2-7
d_call: TRBD2
cdr3_nt: TGTGCCAGCAGTTTAGTGGGACTAGCGGGCTACGAGCAGTACTTC
cdr3_aa: CASSLVGLAGYEQYF

v_call: TRBV5-5
clone_size: -
j_call: TRBJ2-7
d_call: TRBD2
cdr3_nt: TGTGCCAGCAGCTTCGCTGGACTAGCGGGAAGCTCCTACGAGCAGTACTTC
cdr3_aa: CASSFAGLAGSSYEQYF

v_call: TRBV6-5
clone_size: -
j_call: TRBJ2-1
d_call: TRBD1
cdr3_nt: TGTGCCAGCAGTTACCCGACAGGGGGTACCAACAATGAGCAGTTCTTC
cdr3_aa: CASSYPTGGTNNEQFF

v_call: TRBV20-1
clone_size: -
j_call: TRBJ2-7
d_call: TRBD2
cdr3_nt: TGCAGTGCTAGGCGCCCCAGAAGCGGGAGCAGCGAGCAGTACTTC
cdr3_aa: CSARRPRSGSSEQYF

v_call: TRBV12-3/TRBV12-4
clone_size: few
j_call: TRBJ2-5
d_call: -
cdr3_nt: TGTGCCAGCAGTTTATCGGGGGGCGCGAAAGAGACCCAGTACTTC
cdr3_aa: CASSLSGGAKETQYF

v_call: TRBV29-1
clone_size: -
j_call: TRBJ2-4
d_call: -
cdr3_nt: TGCAGCGCCAGTTCGGGGAAAAACATTCAGTACTTC
cdr3_aa: CSASSGKNIQYF

v_call: TRBV18
clone_size: -
j_call: TRBJ1-5
d_call: -
cdr3_nt: TGTGCCAGCTCACCACTGAGGGTGAGTAATCAGCCCCAGCATTTT
cdr3_aa: CASSPLRVSNQPQHF

v_call: TRBV20-1
clone_size: -
j_call: TRBJ2-1
d_call: TRBD2
cdr3_nt: TGCAGTGCTAGCGGGGCGGGAGTTTCCTACAATGAGCAGTTCTTC
cdr3_aa: CSASGAGVSYNEQFF

v_call: TRBV29-1
clone_size: many
j_call: TRBJ1-5
d_call: TRBD1
cdr3_nt: TGCAGCGTTGCTTCGGACAGGGATAATCAGCCCCAGCATTTT
cdr3_aa: CSVASDRDNQPQHF

v_call: TRBV29-1
clone_size: -
j_call: TRBJ1-2
d_call: TRBD1
cdr3_nt: TGCAGCGGATTGCAGGGGGGGTATGGCTACACCTTC
cdr3_aa: CSGLQGGYGYTF

v_call: TRBV7-2
clone_size: -
j_call: TRBJ2-1
d_call: -
cdr3_nt: TGTGCCAGCAGCTTGACGTATTATGAGCAGTTCTTC
cdr3_aa: CASSLTYYEQFF

v_call: TRBV3-1
clone_size: -
j_call: TRBJ2-1
d_call: TRBD1
cdr3_nt: TGTGCCAGCAGCCCCTTAGGGGGCACCAGCTCCTACAATGAGCAGTTCTTC
cdr3_aa: CASSPLGGTSSYNEQFF

v_call: TRBV12-3/TRBV12-4
clone_size: -
j_call: TRBJ2-3
d_call: -
cdr3_nt: TGTGCCAGCAGTCCACCCTACTATTCTGATACGCAGTATTTT
cdr3_aa: CASSPPYYSDTQYF

v_call: TRBV4-1
clone_size: -
j_call: TRBJ2-3
d_call: -
cdr3_nt: TGCGCCAGCAGCCAATGGGAAGGAGTTGGGGGAGATACGCAGTATTTT
cdr3_aa: CASSQWEGVGGDTQYF

v_call: TRBV20-1
clone_size: -
j_call: TRBJ2-1
d_call: TRBD2
cdr3_nt: TGCAGTGTTAGACGAGGGACTAGCGGATCCATCAATGAGCAGTTCTTC
cdr3_aa: CSVRRGTSGSINEQFF

v_call: TRBV5-1
clone_size: -
j_call: TRBJ2-6
d_call: TRBD2
cdr3_nt: TGCGCCAGCAGCTTGGGACTAGCGGGGCTCTCTGGGGCCAACGTCCTGACTTTC
cdr3_aa: CASSLGLAGLSGANVLTF

v_call: TRBV6-1
clone_size: few
j_call: TRBJ2-4
d_call: -
cdr3_nt: TGTGCCAGCAGAGAGACGACAGGGAGGAGGGCCAAAAACATTCAGTACTTC
cdr3_aa: CASRETTGRRAKNIQYF

v_call: TRBV20-1
clone_size: -
j_call: TRBJ2-3
d_call: TRBD1
cdr3_nt: TGCAGTGCGACAGGACAGGGAGGTGCACATGATACGCAGTATTTT
cdr3_aa: CSATGQGGAHDTQYF

v_call: TRBV28
clone_size: -
j_call: TRBJ2-7
d_call: -
cdr3_nt: TGTGCCAGCAGTTTAGTGGGAGCGACCTCCTACGAGCAGTACTTC
cdr3_aa: CASSLVGATSYEQYF

v_call: TRBV12-5
clone_size: -
j_call: TRBJ1-6
d_call: -
cdr3_nt: TGTGCTAGCCGAGACAGGCAGAATTCACCCCTCCACTTT
cdr3_aa: CASRDRQNSPLHF

v_call: TRBV7-3
clone_size: -
j_call: TRBJ2-1
d_call: -
cdr3_nt: TGTGCCAGCAGCCCCTTCCTCGCGGGACGGGCTAGGGATGAGCAGTTCTTC
cdr3_aa: CASSPFLAGRARDEQFF

v_call: TRBV3-1
clone_size: few
j_call: TRBJ1-1
d_call: -
cdr3_nt: TGTGCCAGCAGCCCACAACCACAGGGAACTGAAGCTTTCTTT
cdr3_aa: CASSPQPQGTEAFF

v_call: TRBV29-1
clone_size: -
j_call: TRBJ2-1
d_call: -
cdr3_nt: TGCAGCGTTGAAATCGGATCAAACCAGTTCTTC
cdr3_aa: CSVEIGSNQFF

v_call: TRBV30
clone_size: -
j_call: TRBJ2-7
d_call: -
cdr3_nt: TGTGCCTGGAGTGGTTACAGCGCCCCGAGCTCCTACGAGCAGTACTTC
cdr3_aa: CAWSGYSAPSSYEQYF

v_call: TRBV6-2/TRBV6-3
clone_size: -
j_call: TRBJ2-1
d_call: -
cdr3_nt: TGTGCCAGCGGCCAGACATCGAGCTCCTACAATGAGCAGTTCTTC
cdr3_aa: CASGQTSSSYNEQFF

v_call: TRBV7-9
clone_size: -
j_call: TRBJ2-2
d_call: -
cdr3_nt: TGTGCCAGCAGCTTAATCGGACAGAGGACCGGGGAGCTGTTTTTT
cdr3_aa: CASSLIGQRTGELFF

v_call: TRBV10-3
clone_size: -
j_call: TRBJ2-1
d_call: TRBD2
cdr3_nt: TGTGCCATCAGTGAGCCTAGCGGGGTACACAATGAGCAGTTCTTC
cdr3_aa: CAISEPSGVHNEQFF

v_call: TRBV9
clone_size: -
j_call: TRBJ2-1
d_call: -
cdr3_nt: TGTGCCAGCAGCGTAACCCCAGATTTTGAGCAGTTCTTC
cdr3_aa: CASSVTPDFEQFF

v_call: TRBV20-1
clone_size: -
j_call: TRBJ2-1
d_call: TRBD2
cdr3_nt: TGCAGTGCTAGAGATACACGGGAGGGCTTGTTCTTC
cdr3_aa: CSARDTREGLFF